These 8 T cell receptor beta chains came from one sample sequenced in a study of CD8+ T cells in alopecia areata. Investigators isolated RNA and reverse transcribed it into cDNA to act as the sequencing template. Here immunoSEQ multiplex PCR was the method, and the copy in TCRdb shows in-frame clones only, minus some. Altogether around 70,000 clones are present, around 29% being singletons, with the ten largest covering about 16%. Documented treatment: oral pan-JAK inhibitor, 5-10 mg twice daily. The input for sequencing was CD8+ T cells sorted from blood, taken at week 4, from a patient treated with tofacitinib. The receptors originated from a human donor with alopecia areata.

The chain couples TRBV5-4 to TRBJ2-7; perhaps TRBD2 as D (5 bases). CDR3 length equals 16 residues. Trimming stripped 4 bases from V and 3 bases from J, with 20 bases between. The germline CDR1 and CDR2 sequences are SGHNT and YYREEE (reference sequence). The CDR3 protein is CASSNSPTIPSYEQYF. CDR3 bases: TGTGCCAGCAGCAATTCCCCGACTATCCCTAGCTACGAGCAGTACTTC.

The rearrangement uses TRBV29-1 and TRBJ2-1; 10 bases line up with TRBD2. The germline V gene has CDR1 SQVTM and CDR2 ANQGSEA. The V segment lost 4 bases and the J segment 4 bases; nucleotides outside the gene matches: 13. The CDR3 has 17 residues. The CDR3 here is CSVAGTSGTILYNEQFF. CDR3 in DNA: TGCAGCGTTGCCGGAACTAGCGGGACAATTCTATACAATGAGCAGTTCTTC.

The chain combines TRBV29-1 with TRBJ2-3; D ambiguous. The length of the CDR3 is 12 residues. Deletions cut 8 bases from V and 1 base from J, with 10 bases between. Looked up from germline, CDR1 is SQVTM and CDR2 is ANQGSEA. CDR3 region: CSPGPGTDTQYF. CDR3 DNA: TGCAGCCCGGGCCCGGGCACAGATACGCAGTATTTT.

The chain links TRBV19 to TRBJ2-7; 10 nucleotides line up with TRBD1. The trim removed 3 bases at V and 6 bases at J, leaving 8 bases unmatched. This CDR3 region has 15 residues. Germline V CDR1 and CDR2: LNHDA, SQIVND (reference sequence). In DNA, the CDR3 is TGTGCCAGTAGTATCTCCGGGACAGGGGTCCGCGAGCAGTACTTC. Translating it yields CASSISGTGVREQYF.

The chain employs TRBV14 and TRBJ2-7, with D perhaps given as TRBD1 or TRBD2 (5 bases each). CDR1 SGHDN and CDR2 FVKESK come from the germline V gene. V lost 4 bases, J lost 2 bases, and 12 bases lay in between. This CDR3 contains 14 residues. CDR3 sequence: CASSLGTGTYEQYF. The DNA of the CDR3 is TGTGCCAGCAGCCTAGGGACGGGCACCTACGAGCAGTACTTC.

This clone was seen more than once but under ten times. The chain joins TRBV29-1 to TRBJ2-1; no clear D gene. Germline assignment: CDR1 SQVTM and CDR2 ANQGSEA. The CDR3 is 13 amino acids. V lost 3 bases and J lost 10, with 16 bases in between. CDR3 sequence reads: CSVDYGLAREQFF. As DNA, the CDR3 is TGCAGCGTTGATTACGGGCTCGCCAGGGAGCAGTTCTTC.

J is TRBJ1-2 and V is TRBV30, with D perhaps matching TRBD1 (5 bases). This CDR3 contains 12 residues. Trimming removed 7 bases at V and 4 bases at J, with 13 bases between. Germline CDR1 GTSNPN, CDR2 SVGIG (reference sequence). The CDR3 protein is CASPSGAYGYTF. CDR3 DNA: TGTGCCTCCCCTAGTGGGGCCTATGGCTACACCTTC.

This clone was detected a few times. The chain is built from TRBV30 and TRBJ1-1; no reliable D call. The CDR3 spans 14 residues. Trimming took off 0 bases at V and 0 bases at J, with 8 bases between the two ends. CDR1 GTSNPN and CDR2 SVGIG come from the germline V gene (reference sequence). In DNA form, the CDR3 reads TGTGCCTGGAGTGTAGGCGGAATGAACACTGAAGCTTTCTTT. Its protein is CAWSVGGMNTEAFF.